The clone carrying this T cell receptor beta chain was observed a few times. Study processing details: Nucleated cell counts were estimated from reference gene primer amplification. Sequencing was performed with immunoSEQ multiplex PCR; in TCRdb, only in-frame clones are kept and a portion is missing. Clone size and V and J calls were adopted from that table, with D and trimming inferred from the DNA. The table shows 110,000 to 150,000 clones, with 82% occurring only once. Trimming removed 7 bases from V and 2 bases from J; junction bases left unmatched: 11. This CDR3 is built from 15 residues. Germline CDR1 is SNHLY and CDR2 is FYNNEI. This sample stems from a study of blood T cell repertoires in COVID-19. Study summary: PBMCs, B-cell-depleted T cells, or T cells were the source of the cDNA or gDNA that made up the material.

This receptor was obtained from a woman aged 80 or older with acute or convalescent COVID-19. The chain is built from TRBV2 and TRBJ2-7; 7 bases map to TRBD2. Sequenced input: peripheral blood. CDR3 region: CASKIWASGTYEQYF. CDR3 sequence (DNA): TGTGCCAGCAAGATATGGGCTAGCGGAACCTACGAGCAGTACTTC.